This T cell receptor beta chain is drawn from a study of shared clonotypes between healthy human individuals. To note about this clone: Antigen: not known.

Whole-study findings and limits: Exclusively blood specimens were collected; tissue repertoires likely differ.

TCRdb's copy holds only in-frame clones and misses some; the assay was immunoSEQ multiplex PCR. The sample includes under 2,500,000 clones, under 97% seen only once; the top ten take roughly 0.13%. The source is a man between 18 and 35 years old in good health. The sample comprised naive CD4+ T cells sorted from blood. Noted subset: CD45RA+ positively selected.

CDR3 sequence: CAISEEGLPVNEQFF. DNA of the CDR3: TGTGCCATCAGTGAGGAGGGCCTTCCGGTCAATGAGCAGTTCTTC. V usage is TRBV10-3 and J usage is TRBJ2-1; a weak D match, TRBD2 (5 bases). V lost 2 bases and J 6 bases, leaving 14 bases between the germline ends. This CDR3 contains 15 residues. Germline V gene lookup returns CDR1 ENHRY and CDR2 SYGVKD.